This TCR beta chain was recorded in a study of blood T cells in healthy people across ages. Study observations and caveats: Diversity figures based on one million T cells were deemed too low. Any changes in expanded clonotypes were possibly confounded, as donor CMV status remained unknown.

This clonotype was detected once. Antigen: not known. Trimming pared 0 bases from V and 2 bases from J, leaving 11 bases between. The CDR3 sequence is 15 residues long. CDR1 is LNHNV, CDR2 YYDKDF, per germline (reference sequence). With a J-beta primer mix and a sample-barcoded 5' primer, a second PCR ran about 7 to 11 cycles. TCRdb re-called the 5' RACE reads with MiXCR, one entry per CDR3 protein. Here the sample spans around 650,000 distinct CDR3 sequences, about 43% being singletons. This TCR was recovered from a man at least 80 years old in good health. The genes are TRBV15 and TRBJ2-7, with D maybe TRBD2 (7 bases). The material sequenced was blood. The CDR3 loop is CATSREGGGPYEQYF. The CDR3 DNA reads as TGTGCCACCAGCAGAGAGGGGGGGGGGCCCTACGAGCAGTACTTC.